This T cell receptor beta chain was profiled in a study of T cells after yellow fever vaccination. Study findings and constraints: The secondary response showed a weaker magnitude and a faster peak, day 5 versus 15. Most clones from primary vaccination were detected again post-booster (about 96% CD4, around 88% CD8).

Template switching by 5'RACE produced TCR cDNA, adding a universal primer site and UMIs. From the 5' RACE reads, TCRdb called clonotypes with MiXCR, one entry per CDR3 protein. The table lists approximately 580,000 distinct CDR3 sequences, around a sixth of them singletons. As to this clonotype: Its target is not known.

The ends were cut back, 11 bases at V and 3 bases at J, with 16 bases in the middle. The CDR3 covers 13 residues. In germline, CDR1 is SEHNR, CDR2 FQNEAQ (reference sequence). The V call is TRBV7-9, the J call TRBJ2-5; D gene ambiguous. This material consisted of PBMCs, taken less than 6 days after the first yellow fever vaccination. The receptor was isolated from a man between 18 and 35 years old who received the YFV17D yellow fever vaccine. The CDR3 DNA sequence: TGTGCCCCAAGGGCATTAGTTGAAGAGACCCAGTACTTC. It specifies CAPRALVEETQYF.